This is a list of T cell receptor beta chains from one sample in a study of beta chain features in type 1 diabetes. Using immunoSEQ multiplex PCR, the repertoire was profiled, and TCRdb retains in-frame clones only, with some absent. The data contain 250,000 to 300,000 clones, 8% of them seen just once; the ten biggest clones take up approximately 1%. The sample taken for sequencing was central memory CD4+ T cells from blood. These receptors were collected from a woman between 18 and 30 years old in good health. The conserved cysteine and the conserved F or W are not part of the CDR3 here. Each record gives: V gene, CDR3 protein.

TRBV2,ASRLQGQNTGELF
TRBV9,ASSGPGGGAYTEAF
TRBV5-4,ASSPGYAGGRRGKNIQY
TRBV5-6,ASSYVQGYNEQF
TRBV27,ASSSKGLPGDTQY
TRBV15,ATSRDLGRELF
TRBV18,ASSRSLDGLEPQH
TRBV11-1,ASRTDISNTEAF
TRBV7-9,ASSRDRGNYGYT
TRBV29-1,SVAGTGSTDTQY
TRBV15,ATSRTGQMETQY
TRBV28,ASSSLVSGANVLT
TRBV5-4,ASSRDRGETQY
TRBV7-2,ASSLEVIRNEQF
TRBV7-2,ASSPSGRGHGDTQY
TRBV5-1,ASSMDSRAETQY
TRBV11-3,ASSLRGAPQY
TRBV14,ASSKHDRPNTGELF
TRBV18,ASSPQDSLPFSGYT
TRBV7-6,ASSLIPGQGDGELF
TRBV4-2,ASRRDTNTGELF
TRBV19,ASRNPPGQGLAEKLF
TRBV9,ASSTNRVRPEHQPQH
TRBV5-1,ASSSGVGPPTLYEQY
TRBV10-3,AISESRLGAQY
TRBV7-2,ASSASYGYT
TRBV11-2,ASSLDASGRGNTGELF